This entry lists 15 T cell receptor beta chains sequenced from one sample in a study of T cells in Graves' hyperthyroidism and ophthalmopathy. There were TCR beta CDR3 regions amplified from RNA transcripts. The study used the HTBI primer set for a first-round RT-PCR of the TCR CDR3. A single record per CDR3 protein comes from TCRdb applying MiXCR to the multiplex PCR reads. The sample holds about 370,000 distinct CDR3 sequences, 13% to 15% seen once. The sample comprised blood. The source is a woman aged 55 to 70 with Graves' ophthalmopathy.

The table lists this clonotype with many counts. This chain links TRBV9 with TRBJ2-3, with D possibly being TRBD2 (6 bases). Germline values: CDR1 SGDLS, CDR2 YYNGEE. The CDR3 runs to 13 residues. The V and J ends lost 0 bases and 7 bases respectively, with 9 bases between them. For the CDR3, the DNA is TGTGCCAGCAGCGTAGTTAGCGGTAATACGCAGTATTTT. Translating gives CASSVVSGNTQYF.

This clonotype was found many times. The chain links TRBV3-1 to TRBJ2-2; D perhaps matches TRBD1 (5 bases). Trimming took off 5 bases at V and 7 bases at J, with 14 bases between the two ends. Per the germline V gene, CDR1 is LGHDT and CDR2 is YNNKEL (reference sequence). The CDR3 has 14 amino acids. In nucleotides, the CDR3 is TGTGCCAGCAGCAATTCCCTTGACAGCGGGGAGCTGTTTTTT. This encodes CASSNSLDSGELFF.

Only a few counts were recorded for this clonotype. This sequence joins TRBV27 and TRBJ2-6; TRBD2 matches at 7 bases. The CDR3 sequence is 18 residues long. The V and J ends lost 6 bases and 0 bases, in that order; junction bases with no gene match: 11. Germline V lookup: CDR1 MNHEY, CDR2 SMNVEV (reference sequence). Written as DNA, the CDR3 is TGTGCCAGCAGGCCAGAGCGGGGCGGGCTCTCTGGGGCCAACGTCCTGACTTTC. Its protein is CASRPERGGLSGANVLTF.

This clonotype was counted many times. The chain combines TRBV5-1 with TRBJ2-2; possible D gene TRBD2, 6 bases. Per the germline V gene, CDR1 is SGHRS and CDR2 is YFSETQ. CDR3 length: 16 amino acids. The V end lost 2 bases, the J end lost 1 base, and 12 bases lay between the germline ends. The CDR3: CASSLRTGGNTGELFF. The CDR3 DNA reads as TGCGCCAGCAGCTTACGGACCGGGGGGAACACCGGGGAGCTGTTTTTT.

The sample holds many counts of this clonotype. CDR3 sequence (DNA): TGTGCCAACAGCGCGACAGGGAGATGTTATTACAATGAGCAGTTCTTC. Its translation is CANSATGRCYYNEQFF. V and J are TRBV19 and TRBJ2-1; the match to TRBD1 covers 7 bases. V was pared by 10 bases and J by 4 bases, with 16 bases of the junction left unmatched. Germline V gene sequence: CDR1 LNHDA, CDR2 SQIVND (reference sequence). CDR3 length equals 16 residues.

This clonotype occurred a few times. V gene TRBV7-2 combines with J gene TRBJ2-1; 9 bases match TRBD2. The length of the CDR3 is 15 residues. V dropped 7 bases and J dropped 6; count of bases not matched to a gene: 10. Germline V CDR1 and CDR2: SGHTA, FQGNSA. Written as DNA, the CDR3 is TGTGCCAGCACCTCGACTAGCGGATTTAGCAATGAGCAGTTCTTC. Protein: CASTSTSGFSNEQFF.

This chain joins TRBV7-2 and TRBJ2-7; 8 nucleotides match TRBD2. Germline V CDR1 and CDR2: SGHTA, FQGNSA. V shed 4 bases, J shed 6 bases, and the junction held 5 bases outside the gene matches. CDR3 length: 13 amino acids. The CDR3 here is CASSSGLESEQYF. The CDR3 bases are TGTGCCAGCAGCTCGGGACTAGAGAGCGAGCAGTACTTC. Filled out from reference TRBV7-2 and TRBJ2-7, the complete variable domain reads GAGVSQSPSNKVTEKGKDVELRCDPISGHTALYWYRQSLGQGLEFLIYFQGNSAPDKSGLPSDRFSAERTGGSVSTLTIQRTQQEDSAVYLCASSSGLESEQYFGPGTRLTVT.

With respect to this clonotype: A read error is possible here, since a much larger clone lies one base away. The chain uses TRBV7-9 and TRBJ1-1; 11 bases map to TRBD1. The length of the CDR3 is 14 residues. Germline V gene sequence: CDR1 SEHNR, CDR2 FQNEAQ (reference sequence). The CDR3 is CASSDRTGGTEALF. CDR3 DNA sequence: TGTGCCAGCAGCGACCGGACAGGGGGCACTGAAGCTCTCTTT.

In DNA form, the CDR3 reads TGTGCCAGCAGCCCCGCGGGAGACACTGAAGCTTTCTTT. Its protein product is CASSPAGDTEAFF. This rearrangement joins TRBV7-3 to TRBJ1-1; no definite D call. Per the germline V gene, CDR1 is SGHTA and CDR2 is FQGTGA. The V end was cut by 5 bases, the J end by 3 bases, with 10 bases between. The CDR3 is 13 residues long.

Points on this clonotype: A much larger clone is a single base away; this may be a read error. The gene calls are TRBV28 and TRBJ1-1; TRBD1 agrees at 8 bases. CDR3 length: 13 residues. Germline V lookup: CDR1 MDHEN, CDR2 SYDVKM. The CDR3 DNA reads as TGTACCACGGCGGGACAGGCGAAACCTGAAGCTTTCTTT. It translates to CTTAGQAKPEAFF.

The chain uses TRBV11-2 and TRBJ1-3; no firm D call. CDR3 size: 13 residues. In germline, CDR1 is SGHAT, CDR2 FQNNGV. V lost 10 bases and J 1 base, leaving 11 bases between the germline ends. CDR3 amino acids: CATREASGNTIYF. The CDR3 DNA reads TGTGCCACCCGGGAGGCTTCTGGAAACACCATATATTTT.

This clonotype was seen ten or more times. This rearrangement joins TRBV12-3 or TRBV12-4 to TRBJ2-5; TRBD2 matches 10 bases. This CDR3 region has 15 residues. Trimming took 5 bases from V and 4 from J; bases not matched to a gene: 7. CDR3 DNA: TGTGCCAGCAGTCGCTCTGGACTAGCGGTAGAGACCCAGTACTTC. As protein: CASSRSGLAVETQYF.

The genes are TRBV6-2 or TRBV6-3 and TRBJ2-3; 8 nucleotides align to TRBD2. With 6 bases clipped from V and 1 base from J, the junction kept 6 bases outside the gene matches. Germline CDR1 reads MNHEY; CDR2 reads SVGEGT. This CDR3 spans 15 amino acids. Here the CDR3 DNA reads TGTGCCAGCAGCCGCGGAGCGGGAGGCACAGATACGCAGTATTTT. Encoded protein: CASSRGAGGTDTQYF.

V is TRBV19 and J is TRBJ2-1; 14 nucleotides align to TRBD2. CDR3 length equals 17 residues. J gave up 10 bases and V 6 bases, and 14 bases lay outside the gene matches. The germline V gene has CDR1 LNHDA and CDR2 SQIVND (reference sequence). Written as DNA, the CDR3 is TGTGCCAGTAGCAGCCCCCGTGGGACTAGCGGGAGAGAGGAGCAGTTCTTC. Translated, it gives CASSSPRGTSGREEQFF.

The rearrangement uses TRBV12-3 or TRBV12-4 and TRBJ1-6; D unclear. The CDR3 contains 14 residues. Trimming left V 3 bases short and J 9 bases short, with 12 bases between. The CDR3, as DNA: TGTGCCAGCAGTTTTGGCCGATGGGGTTCACCCCTCCACTTT. Residues: CASSFGRWGSPLHF.